The 9 T cell receptor beta chains below all came from one sample that was sequenced in a study of shared clonotypes between healthy human individuals. The data were produced by immunoSEQ multiplex PCR, yet TCRdb's version contains in-frame clones alone and is incomplete. The top ten clones hold roughly 0.61% of a sample with roughly 1,000,000 clones, 70% to 80% of them seen once. Material: memory CD4+ T cells from PBMCs. Subset: CD45RA-negative fraction. Receptors originate from a man between 18 and 35 years old in good health. Some clones in this sample may be carry-over from other donors' samples.

The chain couples TRBV7-3 to TRBJ1-2, with D perhaps TRBD1 (6 bases). The V end lost 0 bases, the J end lost 7 bases, and 9 bases lay between the germline ends. CDR3 size: 13 residues. The germline gives CDR1 SGHTA, CDR2 FQGTGA. In DNA, the CDR3 is TGTGCCAGCAGCTTAACCGGGGGCGGTGGCTACACCTTC. It is translated as CASSLTGGGGYTF.

V gene TRBV27 combines with J gene TRBJ2-7; 7 bases match TRBD1. Looked up from germline, CDR1 is MNHEY and CDR2 is SMNVEV (reference sequence). The CDR3 has 15 amino acids. Trimming cost V 3 bases and J 4 bases; bases outside gene matches: 9. CDR3 coding DNA: TGTGCCAGCAGTTTCAACAGGGGCCCAGGGTACGAGCAGTACTTC. Protein sequence: CASSFNRGPGYEQYF.

The CDR3 DNA follows: TGCGCCAGCAGCCTACAGGGGCCGCACGAAAAACTGTTTTTT. Its translation is CASSLQGPHEKLFF. The chain carries TRBV5-1 and TRBJ1-4; TRBD1 matches 7 bases. V was clipped by 4 bases and J by 8 bases; unmatched bases: 8. Germline CDR1 is SGHRS and CDR2 is YFSETQ. The CDR3 runs 14 residues. Full variable domain (remainder filled in from reference TRBV5-1 and TRBJ1-4): KAGVTQTPRYLIKTRGQQVTLSCSPISGHRSVSWYQQTPGQGLQFLFEYFSETQRNKGNFPGRFSGRQFSNSRSEMNVSTLELGDSALYLCASSLQGPHEKLFFGSGTQLSVL.

This chain links TRBV7-2 with TRBJ2-7, with 7 bases fitting TRBD2. J was trimmed by 4 bases and V by 5 bases; bases with no gene match: 8. The V gene's germline CDR1 is SGHTA and CDR2 FQGNSA. The CDR3 contains 14 residues. CDR3 DNA sequence: TGTGCCAGCAGCCCAGCGGGACGAGGGTACGAGCAGTACTTC. Translating gives CASSPAGRGYEQYF.

This clone showed up just a few times. The rearrangement links TRBV6-5 to TRBJ1-2; D uncertain. In germline, CDR1 is MNHEY, CDR2 SVGAGI. Trimming left V 0 bases short and J 4 bases short, with 6 bases between. This CDR3 is 13 amino acids long. CDR3 loop: CASSYSKLYGYTF. CDR3 nucleotide sequence: TGTGCCAGCAGTTACTCGAAGCTCTATGGCTACACCTTC.

The chain has TRBV7-7 and TRBJ2-3; either TRBD1 or TRBD2 may fit D (5 bases each). V was trimmed by 1 base and J by 4 bases, leaving 9 bases between them. Germline V lookup: CDR1 SSHAT, CDR2 FNYEAQ (reference sequence). This CDR3 is built from 14 residues. The CDR3, as DNA: TGTGCCAGCAGCTTAGGGGGGACCGCAGATACGCAGTATTTT. It encodes CASSLGGTADTQYF.

V is TRBV5-4 and J is TRBJ1-2; D is uncertain. The CDR3 contains 16 residues. Germline V CDR1 and CDR2: SGHNT, YYREEE (reference sequence). The V and J ends lost 0 bases and 5 bases respectively, with 17 bases between them. The CDR3 DNA sequence: TGTGCCAGCAGCTTGGCCGGGCAGGTAGTTGGTTATGGCTACACCTTC. Its translation: CASSLAGQVVGYGYTF.

The genes are TRBV28 and TRBJ1-1, with 8 bases lining up with TRBD1. The J segment lost 0 bases and the V segment lost 3 bases, leaving 3 bases of the junction unmatched. This CDR3 comprises 15 residues. CDR1 MDHEN and CDR2 SYDVKM come from the germline V gene. The CDR3, as DNA: TGTGCCAGCAGTTTCCAGGGGGCGTTGAACACTGAAGCTTTCTTT. This translates into CASSFQGALNTEAFF.

This chain uses TRBV28 with TRBJ2-2, with 9 bases identical to TRBD1. The length of the CDR3 is 18 residues. Germline lookup yields CDR1 MDHEN and CDR2 SYDVKM. V dropped 5 bases and J dropped 7; count of bases not matched to a gene: 17. CDR3 nucleotides: TGTGCCAGCAGTGACGACACACGGGACAGGGACCTTAGCGGGGAGCTGTTTTTT. Its translation: CASSDDTRDRDLSGELFF.